Each of the 27 T cell receptor beta chains below was sequenced from the same sample in a study of metastatic and nonmetastatic thyroid tumors. Thyroid surgery took place with no prior treatment in any patient. TCRdb re-processed the PCR reads through MiXCR. Here the sample spans 40,000 to 50,000 clones, over 10% being singletons. The sequencing sample was made of blood. These receptors were collected from a male donor with papillary thyroid cancer or a benign thyroid nodule (not recorded which). Some clones in this sample may be carry-over from other donors' samples.

This clone was observed many times. The chain couples TRBV19 to TRBJ2-7; D is perhaps TRBD2 (5 bases). The CDR3 has 14 amino acids. Germline assignment: CDR1 LNHDA and CDR2 SQIVND (reference sequence). V was clipped by 3 bases and J by 9 bases, with 18 bases between them. CDR3 sequence: CASSIARGRTGQYF. CDR3 nucleotides: TGTGCCAGTAGTATCGCCCGGGGAAGGACGGGGCAGTACTTC.

This clone was seen only a few times. At one of its ends the junction is not consistent with the germline gene, which may arise from a read error. Other DNA sequences from this sample encode an identical CDR3 as well. J is TRBJ2-5 and V is TRBV19, with D tentatively TRBD1 (6 bases). The germline V gene encodes CDR1 LNHDA and CDR2 SQIVND (reference sequence). There are 13 residues in the CDR3. The CDR3: CASSFTGQETQYF. The CDR3 DNA reads as TGTGCCAGTAGTTTCACAGGGCAAGAGACACAGTACTTC.

The V and J genes are TRBV5-5 and TRBJ2-1; 7 bases match TRBD2. Unmatched junction bases numbered 4, after V lost 1 base and J lost 3 bases. The CDR3 is 15 amino acids. Germline assignment: CDR1 SGHKS and CDR2 YYEKEE (reference sequence). This CDR3 is CASSLRAGVYNEQFF. The CDR3 DNA follows: TGTGCCAGCAGCTTGAGGGCGGGGGTCTACAATGAGCAGTTCTTC. The variable domain in full, completed from reference TRBV5-5 and TRBJ2-1, reads DAGVTQSPTHLIKTRGQQVTLRCSPISGHKSVSWYQQVLGQGPQFIFQYYEKEERGRGNFPDRFSARQFPNYSSELNVNALLLGDSALYLCASSLRAGVYNEQFFGPGTRLTVL.

As to this clone: This may stem from a read error, because a much larger clone lies one nucleotide away. Within the sample, other DNA sequences also encode this same CDR3. The chain has TRBV4-3 and TRBJ1-2, with TRBD1 matching 7 bases. The CDR3 totals 17 residues. The V gene end was trimmed by 1 base and the J gene end by 6 bases; junction bases not matched to a gene: 14. CDR1 is LGHNA and CDR2 is YSLEER in the germline V gene. The CDR3 is CASSQGRWTGRRNGYTF. CDR3 DNA sequence: TGCGCCAGCAGCCAAGGACGTTGGACAGGTAGGAGGAATGGCTACACCTTC.

There are many counts of this clone. The chain combines TRBV24-1 with TRBJ2-1; 7 bases are a match to TRBD2. CDR3 length equals 14 residues. CDR1 and CDR2 from the germline V gene are KGHDR and SFDVKD. The V and J ends lost 9 bases and 9 bases, in that order; junction bases with no gene match: 13. The CDR3 bases are TGTGCCACCCGAGAAAGCGGGGCCGGTAGTGAGCAGTTCTTC. Its translation: CATRESGAGSEQFF.

In its sample, this clone was seen many times. The rearrangement joins TRBV5-1 to TRBJ1-3; possible D gene TRBD1, 5 bases. Germline CDR1 is SGHRS and CDR2 is YFSETQ. V was pared by 3 bases and J by 4 bases, with 14 bases between. The CDR3 has 15 residues. The CDR3 coding sequence is TGCGCCAGCAGCTCATCGTCAGGGATCGGAAACACCATATATTTT. Amino acid sequence: CASSSSSGIGNTIYF.

At least ten counts were recorded for this clone. The CDR3 DNA follows: TGTGCCAGCAGCTTACTTTCTAGCGGGAGTGCCAACGAGCAGTACTTC. This gives the protein CASSLLSSGSANEQYF. This chain joins TRBV7-8 and TRBJ2-7, with 10 bases fitting TRBD2. Germline trimming cut 2 bases from V and 5 bases from J; bases unmatched to any gene: 9. Germline loops: CDR1 SGHVS, CDR2 FQNEAQ. This CDR3 contains 16 residues.

This clone has at least ten counts. V gene TRBV7-9 combines with J gene TRBJ2-1; 8 bases fit TRBD2. V shed 5 bases and J 8 bases; nucleotides not matched to a gene: 5. CDR1 SEHNR and CDR2 FQNEAQ come from the germline V gene (reference sequence). This CDR3 is 13 amino acids long. CDR3 DNA sequence: TGTGCCAGCAGCGGGACTAGGGTGTATGAGCAGTTCTTC. Residues: CASSGTRVYEQFF. The entire variable domain, with the rest obtained from reference TRBV7-9 and TRBJ2-1, is as follows: DTGVSQNPRHKITKRGQNVTFRCDPISEHNRLYWYRQTLGQGPEFLTYFQNEAQLEKSRLLSDRFSAERPKGSFSTLEIQRTEQGDSAMYLCASSGTRVYEQFFGPGTRLTVL.

This clone was detected many times. The chain uses TRBV11-2 and TRBJ2-7; possibly TRBD2 for D (7 bases). Trimming stripped 4 bases from V and 7 bases from J, with 20 bases between. The CDR3 loop spans 15 amino acids. Germline V gene lookup returns CDR1 SGHAT and CDR2 FQNNGV. CDR3: CASSSRGAGLKEQYF. Written as DNA, the CDR3 is TGTGCCAGCAGCTCTCGGGGGGCAGGTCTTAAAGAGCAGTACTTC.

The table lists this clone with a few counts. The chain combines TRBV28 with TRBJ2-7; D is perhaps TRBD1 or TRBD2 (5 bases each). This CDR3 comprises 14 residues. V lost 6 bases, J lost 2 bases, and 14 bases lay in between. From germline, CDR1 is MDHEN and CDR2 SYDVKM. Here the CDR3 reads CASSFGTMAYEQYF. CDR3 sequence (DNA): TGTGCCAGCAGCTTCGGGACGATGGCCTACGAGCAGTACTTC.

This clone was seen at least ten times. The V call is TRBV27, the J call TRBJ2-7; 12 bases are a match to TRBD2. The germline gives CDR1 MNHEY, CDR2 SMNVEV (reference sequence). The CDR3 is 18 residues long. V trimming: 6 bases; J trimming: 5 bases; junction bases outside the gene matches: 17. CDR3 DNA: TGTGCCAGCAGCCCTCGACTAGCGGGAGAAAAAGATCCGCACGAGCAGTACTTC. Amino acids: CASSPRLAGEKDPHEQYF.

V and J are TRBV27 and TRBJ1-2; possibly TRBD1 for D (6 bases). Germline CDR1 reads MNHEY; CDR2 reads SMNVEV (reference sequence). The germline V and J ends were trimmed by 9 bases and 0 bases, with 14 bases remaining between them. The length of the CDR3 is 14 residues. The CDR3 nucleotides read TGTGCCAGAGGGGGGGTGACCTCTAACTATGGCTACACCTTC. Protein sequence: CARGGVTSNYGYTF.

This clone was recorded many times. The chain links TRBV29-1 to TRBJ1-1, with D possibly matching TRBD1 (5 bases). Between the trimmed V and J ends, which lost 2 bases and 2 bases, there was a span of 9 bases. Per the germline V gene, CDR1 is SQVTM and CDR2 is ANQGSEA. The CDR3 loop spans 13 amino acids. CDR3 loop: CSVEPQGNTEAFF. Here the CDR3 DNA reads TGCAGCGTTGAACCGCAGGGAAACACTGAAGCTTTCTTT. Full variable domain (outside the CDR3, taken from reference TRBV29-1 and TRBJ1-1): SAVISQKPSRDICQRGTSLTIQCQVDSQVTMMFWYRQQPGQSLTLIATANQGSEATYESGFVIDKFPISRPNLTFSTLTVSNMSPEDSSIYLCSVEPQGNTEAFFGQGTRLTVV.

This clone was observed at least ten times. The same CDR3 arises from other DNA sequences in this sample as well. The chain carries TRBV20-1 and TRBJ2-3, with unresolved D. The germline gives CDR1 DFQATT, CDR2 SNEGSKA (reference sequence). V was clipped by 1 base and J by 0 bases, with 8 bases between them. This CDR3 spans 14 amino acids. CDR3 DNA: TGCAGTGCTAGAGGAGACCCTAGCACAGATACGCAGTATTTT. This gives the protein CSARGDPSTDTQYF.

This clone was detected ten times or more. The gene calls are TRBV7-9 and TRBJ2-3, with a possible D match to TRBD1 (6 bases). CDR3 length: 14 residues. The germline V gene encodes CDR1 SEHNR and CDR2 FQNEAQ (reference sequence). V lost 5 bases, J lost 2 bases, and 11 bases lay in between. For the CDR3, the DNA is TGTGCCAGCAGCAGAGGACAGTCCACAGATACGCAGTATTTT. This encodes CASSRGQSTDTQYF.

In its sample, this clone was seen many times. This chain connects TRBV12-3 or TRBV12-4 to TRBJ2-3, with D unresolved. V shed 8 bases and J shed 5 bases, with 20 bases lying between them. The length of the CDR3 is 15 residues. The CDR3 reads CASCLWQSGGDTQYF. In DNA, the CDR3 is TGTGCCAGCTGCCTTTGGCAGTCCGGTGGAGATACGCAGTATTTT.

This clone was counted many times. The rearrangement links TRBV20-1 to TRBJ1-2; D call uncertain. The CDR3 runs to 13 residues. The V end lost 6 bases, the J end lost 4 bases, and 15 bases lay between the germline ends. CDR1 and CDR2 (germline): DFQATT, SNEGSKA (reference sequence). The CDR3 here is CSARTPEGYGYTF. CDR3 sequence (DNA): TGCAGTGCCCGGACGCCGGAGGGCTATGGCTACACCTTC.

This clone has ten or more counts. The genes are TRBV29-1 and TRBJ2-5, with D uncertain. This CDR3 is 13 amino acids long. The ends were cut back, 7 bases at V and 4 bases at J, with 16 bases in the middle. Germline assignment: CDR1 SQVTM and CDR2 ANQGSEA. The CDR3 protein is CSGQRTARETQYF. The CDR3 DNA sequence: TGCAGCGGTCAAAGGACGGCGAGAGAGACCCAGTACTTC.

The genes are TRBV28 and TRBJ2-1; D is undetermined. V was clipped by 8 bases and J by 11 bases, with 25 bases between them. The CDR3 loop spans 15 amino acids. CDR1 MDHEN and CDR2 SYDVKM come from the germline V gene. This chain's CDR3 is CASAPPLAGMSQQFF. CDR3 DNA sequence: TGTGCCAGCGCCCCCCCCCTCGCTGGAATGTCCCAGCAGTTCTTC.

This clone was detected ten times or more. The chain links TRBV9 to TRBJ2-7; D remains unclear. Trimming removed 0 bases at V and 6 bases at J, with 16 bases between. Per germline, CDR1 SGDLS and CDR2 YYNGEE. The CDR3 covers 15 residues. For the CDR3, the DNA is TGTGCCAGCAGCGTAGATGGGGTCCCGTTGGGCGAGCAGTACTTC. As protein: CASSVDGVPLGEQYF.

Comment on this clone: Compared with germline, one end of the junction differs, possibly owing to a read error. The CDR3 region is CAISSLGGRGHEQYF. The CDR3 DNA follows: TGTGCCATCAGTTCCCTCGGGGGGCGGGGGCACGAGCAATACTTC. This chain joins TRBV28 and TRBJ2-7; the D gene is possibly TRBD2 (7 bases). This CDR3 contains 15 residues. Germline CDR1 reads MDHEN; CDR2 reads SYDVKM.

The rearrangement joins TRBV12-5 to TRBJ2-1; 9 bases line up with TRBD2. The ends lost 2 bases at V and 5 bases at J; junction bases unmatched: 16. The V gene's germline CDR1 is LGHNT and CDR2 FRNRAP. The CDR3 is 19 residues long. The DNA of the CDR3 is TGTGCTAGTGGTTTGAAGTGGGCAGGCGGGAGGGCGTCCAACAATGAGCAGTTCTTC. Translating gives CASGLKWAGGRASNNEQFF.

In its sample, this clone was seen many times. This chain uses TRBV9 with TRBJ2-7; D is unresolved. Trimming left V 0 bases short and J 6 bases short, with 16 bases between. Germline V gene lookup returns CDR1 SGDLS and CDR2 YYNGEE. The CDR3 runs 15 residues. The CDR3 here is CASSVGAAHDSEQYF. The CDR3 DNA reads TGTGCCAGCAGCGTAGGGGCAGCCCACGACTCCGAGCAGTACTTC.

This clone has a count of ten or more. Other DNA sequences from this sample encode an identical CDR3 as well. This chain uses TRBV11-1 with TRBJ2-5, with D perhaps being TRBD1 or TRBD2 (5 bases each). Germline loops: CDR1 SGHAT, CDR2 FQDESV (reference sequence). The V end lost 5 bases, the J end lost 5 bases, and 15 bases lay between the germline ends. This CDR3 is 14 amino acids long. The CDR3 loop reads CASSGGLEGETQYF. The CDR3 nucleotides are TGTGCCAGCAGCGGAGGACTCGAGGGGGAGACCCAGTACTTC.

The sample holds a few counts of this clone. The V gene is TRBV24-1, the J gene TRBJ2-1, with 8 bases matching TRBD2. Germline V gene data show CDR1 as KGHDR and CDR2 as SFDVKD. The V gene end was trimmed by 8 bases and the J gene end by 7 bases; junction bases not matched to a gene: 9. The CDR3 is made up of 14 amino acids. CDR3 sequence: CATKAGVCSNEQFF. CDR3 sequence (DNA): TGTGCCACCAAAGCGGGAGTATGTTCGAATGAGCAGTTCTTC.

This clone was seen a few times. At one of its ends the junction is not consistent with the germline gene, which may arise from a read error. The rearrangement uses TRBV10-1 and TRBJ2-7; D uncertain. This CDR3 has 15 residues. Germline V gene sequence: CDR1 WNHNN, CDR2 SYGVQD (reference sequence). As DNA, the CDR3 is TGCGCCATCGCTCCGCAAGGTAGTTTCCCCTACGATCAGTACTTC. It specifies CAIAPQGSFPYDQYF.

This clone was seen many times. The V gene is TRBV7-2, the J gene TRBJ1-1, with D possibly matching TRBD1 (6 bases). V lost 5 bases and J lost 4, with 14 bases in between. The V gene's germline CDR1 is SGHTA and CDR2 FQGNSA. The CDR3 covers 14 residues. CDR3 sequence: CASSREGGLTEAFF. In DNA, the CDR3 is TGTGCCAGCAGCCGCGAAGGGGGGCTCACTGAAGCTTTCTTT. The full variable domain, its missing parts supplied by reference TRBV7-2 and TRBJ1-1, is GAGVSQSPSNKVTEKGKDVELRCDPISGHTALYWYRQSLGQGLEFLIYFQGNSAPDKSGLPSDRFSAERTGGSVSTLTIQRTQQEDSAVYLCASSREGGLTEAFFGQGTRLTVV.